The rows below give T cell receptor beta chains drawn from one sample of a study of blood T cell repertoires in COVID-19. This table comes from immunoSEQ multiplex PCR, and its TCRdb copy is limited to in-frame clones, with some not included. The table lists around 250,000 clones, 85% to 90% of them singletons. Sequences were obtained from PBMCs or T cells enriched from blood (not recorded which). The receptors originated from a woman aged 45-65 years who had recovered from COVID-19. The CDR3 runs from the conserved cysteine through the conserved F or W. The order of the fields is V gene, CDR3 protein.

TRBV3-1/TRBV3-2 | CASSQFLFYEQYF
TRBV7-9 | CASSFLGLGTEAFF
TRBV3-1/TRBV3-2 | CASSQIGGPGNTIYF
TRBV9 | CASSPSQGGDTEAFF
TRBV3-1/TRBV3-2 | CASSQRGYGARDYGYTF
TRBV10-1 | CASSDRTGGQETQYF
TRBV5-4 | CASSLEGTSGIWQFF
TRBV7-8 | CASSTRAANYGYTF
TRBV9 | CASSVAVARGNGYTF
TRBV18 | CASSPRLTETNYGYTF
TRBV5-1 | CASSPGQGLSPLHF
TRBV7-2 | CASEDSYSGNTIYF
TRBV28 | CASRLQGAWNEQFF
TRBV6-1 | CASSEWDRVSETQYF
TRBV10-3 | CAISDPGVGKPQHF
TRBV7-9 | CASSPRTDNEQFF
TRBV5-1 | CASSSLGTSVRSDTQYF
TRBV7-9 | CASSRTDYGYTF
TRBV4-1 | CASSQDPGQGYSGYTF
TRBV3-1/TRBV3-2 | CASSPPLGLAEYNEQFF
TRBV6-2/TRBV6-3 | CASSYSQTLLGFF
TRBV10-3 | CAISESQQETQYF
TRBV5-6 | CASKPGLAYEQYF
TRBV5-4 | CASSLVGQKNSPLHF
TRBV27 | CASAGPRNYGYTF
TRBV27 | CASSFSSFQPQHF
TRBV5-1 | CASSFERGVYQETQYF
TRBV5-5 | CASSSRDRLFEQYF
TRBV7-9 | CASSSTRGAGSYNEQFF
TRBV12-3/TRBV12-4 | CASSPQGNEQFF
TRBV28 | CASSKWTGSTEAFF
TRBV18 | CASSQAGAGNEQFF
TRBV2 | CASSALTQRLAGAGNEQFF
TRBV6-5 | CASSPGRLKGYTF
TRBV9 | CASSVGTGTEAFF
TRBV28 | CASSSGTGGPVVSYTF
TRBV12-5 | CASGNQHSGRSTDTQYF
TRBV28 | CASSLPSGRDEQYF
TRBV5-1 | CASSLAPSGSVNEQFF
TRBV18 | CASSRGEKYGYTF
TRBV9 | CASSVSGKETQYF
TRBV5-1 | CASSEQQVPGGAFF
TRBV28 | CASTDRGPGRDTEAFF
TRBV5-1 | CASSLGDTNNSPLHF
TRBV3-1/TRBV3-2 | CASSPLAGAYEQYF
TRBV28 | CASSSGQGTEAFF
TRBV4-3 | CASSQDPPDRGSGANVLTF
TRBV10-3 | CAIGPGSGVQEDTQYF
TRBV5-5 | CASSQQGEPLHF
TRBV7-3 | CASSPRGAGGLYEQYF
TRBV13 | CASSSKPGEQFF
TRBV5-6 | CASSLVGPRGTGELFF